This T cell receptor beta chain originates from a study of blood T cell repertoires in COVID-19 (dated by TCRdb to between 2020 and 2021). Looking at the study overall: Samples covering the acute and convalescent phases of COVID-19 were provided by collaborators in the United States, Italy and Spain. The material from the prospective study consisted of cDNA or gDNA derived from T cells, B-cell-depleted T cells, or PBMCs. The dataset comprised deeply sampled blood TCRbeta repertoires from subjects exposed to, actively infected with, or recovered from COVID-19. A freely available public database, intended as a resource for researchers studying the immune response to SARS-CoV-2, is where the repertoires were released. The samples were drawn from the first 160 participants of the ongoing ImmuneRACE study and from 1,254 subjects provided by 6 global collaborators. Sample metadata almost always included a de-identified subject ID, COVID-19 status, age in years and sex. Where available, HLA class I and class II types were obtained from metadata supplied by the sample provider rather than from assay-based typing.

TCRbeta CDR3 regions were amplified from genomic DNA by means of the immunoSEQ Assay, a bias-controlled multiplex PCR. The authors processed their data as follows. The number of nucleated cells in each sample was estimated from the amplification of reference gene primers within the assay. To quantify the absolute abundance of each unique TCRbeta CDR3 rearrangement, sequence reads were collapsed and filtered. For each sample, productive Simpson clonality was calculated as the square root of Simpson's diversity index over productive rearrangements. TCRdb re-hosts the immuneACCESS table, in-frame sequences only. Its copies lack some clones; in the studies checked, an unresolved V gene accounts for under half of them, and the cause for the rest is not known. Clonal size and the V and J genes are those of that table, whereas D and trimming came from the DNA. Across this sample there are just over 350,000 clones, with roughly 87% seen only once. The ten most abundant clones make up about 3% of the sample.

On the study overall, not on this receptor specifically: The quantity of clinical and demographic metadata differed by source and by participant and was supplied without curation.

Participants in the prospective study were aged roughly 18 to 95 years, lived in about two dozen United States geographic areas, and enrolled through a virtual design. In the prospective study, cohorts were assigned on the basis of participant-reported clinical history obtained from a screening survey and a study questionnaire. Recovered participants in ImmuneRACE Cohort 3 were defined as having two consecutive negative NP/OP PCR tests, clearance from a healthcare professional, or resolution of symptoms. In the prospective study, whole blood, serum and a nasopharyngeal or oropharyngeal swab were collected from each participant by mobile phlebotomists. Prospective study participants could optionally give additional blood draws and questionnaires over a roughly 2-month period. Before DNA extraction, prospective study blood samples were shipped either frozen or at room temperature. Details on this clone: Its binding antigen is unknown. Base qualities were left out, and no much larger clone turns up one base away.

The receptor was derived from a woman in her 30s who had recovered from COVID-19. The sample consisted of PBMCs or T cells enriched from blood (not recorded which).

Here the CDR3 is given as CASSYGTGGQEQYF. At the DNA level, the sequence is TGTGCCAGCAGTTACGGGACAGGGGGCCAGGAGCAGTACTTC. The rearrangement combines TRBV6-5 with TRBJ2-7; 12 middle bases align to TRBD1. From cysteine to phenylalanine, the CDR3 is 14 amino acids long. Of the read, only the CDR3 DNA is kept; its 42 bases are in frame from base 1. After removal of 2 bases from V and 7 bases from J, the junction retains 3 bases not matched to a gene. CDR1 MNHEY and CDR2 SVGAGI were looked up in the germline V gene.